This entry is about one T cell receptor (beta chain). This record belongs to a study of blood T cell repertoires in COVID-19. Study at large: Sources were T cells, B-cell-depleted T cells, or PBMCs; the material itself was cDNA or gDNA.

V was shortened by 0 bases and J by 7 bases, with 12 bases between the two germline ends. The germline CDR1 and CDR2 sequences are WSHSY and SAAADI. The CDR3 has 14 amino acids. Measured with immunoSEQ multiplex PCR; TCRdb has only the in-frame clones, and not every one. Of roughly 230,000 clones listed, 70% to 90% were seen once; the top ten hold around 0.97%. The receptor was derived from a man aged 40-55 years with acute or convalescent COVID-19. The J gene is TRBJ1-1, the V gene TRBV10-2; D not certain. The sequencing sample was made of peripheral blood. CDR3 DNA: TGCGCCAGCAGTGAGTCGACGAGCGCCTATGAAGCTTTCTTT. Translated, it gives CASSESTSAYEAFF.